The following is a T cell receptor (beta chain) sequence with its context. This sample was included in a study of HIV-infected patients and healthy controls. Reverse transcription used 500 to 550 ng RNA and constant-region primers for alpha and beta. Separate chain-specific third strand synthesis with multiplexing indices produced the alpha and beta libraries. TCRdb reprocessed the 5' RACE reads with MiXCR, giving one entry per CDR3 protein. The sample comprises about 17,000 distinct CDR3 sequences, around 10% of which are singletons, and more than 2.5% rests with the top ten. Whole blood was used without fractionation, so all unsorted peripheral T cells were included. The sample comprised blood. This receptor was taken from an adult in good health.

CDR3 sequence (DNA): TGTGCCAGCAGTTATCCGGGAAAGGGGGTGGATGAGCAGTTCTTC. Residues: CASSYPGKGVDEQFF. V and J are TRBV6-6 and TRBJ2-1; D may be TRBD1 (6 bases). Germline V gene data show CDR1 as MNHNY and CDR2 as SVGAGI (reference sequence). The CDR3 length is 15 residues. V lost 3 bases, J lost 8 bases, and 17 bases lay in between.